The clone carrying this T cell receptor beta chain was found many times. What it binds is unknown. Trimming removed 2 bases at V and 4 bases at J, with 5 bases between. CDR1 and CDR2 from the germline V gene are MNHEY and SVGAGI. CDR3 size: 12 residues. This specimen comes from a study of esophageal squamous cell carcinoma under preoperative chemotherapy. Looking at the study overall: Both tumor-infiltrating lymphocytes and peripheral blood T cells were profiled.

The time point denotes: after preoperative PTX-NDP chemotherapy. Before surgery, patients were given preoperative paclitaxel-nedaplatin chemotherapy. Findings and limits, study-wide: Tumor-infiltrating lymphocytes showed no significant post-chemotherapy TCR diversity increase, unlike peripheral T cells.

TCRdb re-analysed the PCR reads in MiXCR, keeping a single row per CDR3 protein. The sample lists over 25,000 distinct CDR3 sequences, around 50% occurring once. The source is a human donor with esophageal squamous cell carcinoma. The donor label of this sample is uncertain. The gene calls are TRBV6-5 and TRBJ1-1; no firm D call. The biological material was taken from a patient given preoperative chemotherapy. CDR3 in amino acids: CASSYPVTEAFF. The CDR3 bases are TGTGCCAGCAGTTACCCGGTCACTGAAGCTTTCTTT.